This is a list of T cell receptor beta chains from one sample in a study of response to subunit inactivated influenza vaccine. TCRdb re-called the RT-PCR reads through MiXCR, storing one row per CDR3 protein. The data contain around 500,000 distinct CDR3 sequences, around 9.9% of them seen just once; the ten biggest clones take up roughly 12%. Source: PBMCs from blood, taken roughly 48 days after vaccination. These receptors came from a man aged 45-65 years who received an inactivated influenza vaccine. Each CDR3 is given with its conserved first and last residue. The D gene is left open where the match is weak. The size of a clone is reported for some rows only, either as once, few or many, or as a class for expanded clones.

cdr3_nt: TGTGCCAGCAGCCTTGAGACTTACTACAATGAGCAGTTCTTC
cdr3_aa: CASSLETYYNEQFF
j_call: TRBJ2-1
clone_size: few
v_call: TRBV5-5
d_call: -

cdr3_nt: TGTGCCAGCAGAAACCGTGCGGATACGCAGTATTTT
cdr3_aa: CASRNRADTQYF
j_call: TRBJ2-3
clone_size: -
v_call: TRBV6-5
d_call: -

cdr3_nt: TGCAGTGCCCCCCGACAGGGGGCGCATGAGCAGTTCTTC
cdr3_aa: CSAPRQGAHEQFF
j_call: TRBJ2-1
clone_size: -
v_call: TRBV20-1
d_call: TRBD1

cdr3_nt: TGTGCCAGCAGCCTTATCTGGGGGGGTAAAGACAATGAGCAGTTCTTC
cdr3_aa: CASSLIWGGKDNEQFF
j_call: TRBJ2-1
clone_size: -
v_call: TRBV28
d_call: TRBD2

cdr3_nt: TGTGCCAGCAGGGATTTAACCGGGACAGGGAGGACCGGGGAGCTGTTTTTT
cdr3_aa: CASRDLTGTGRTGELFF
j_call: TRBJ2-2
clone_size: few
v_call: TRBV27
d_call: TRBD1

cdr3_nt: TGTGCCAGCAGACGGGACCTCACAGATACGCAGTATTTT
cdr3_aa: CASRRDLTDTQYF
j_call: TRBJ2-3
clone_size: many
v_call: TRBV6-1
d_call: -

cdr3_nt: TGTGCCAGCAGCGTGGACGGAGATAATGAAAAACTGTTTTTT
cdr3_aa: CASSVDGDNEKLFF
j_call: TRBJ1-4
clone_size: few
v_call: TRBV7-9
d_call: -

cdr3_nt: TGTGCCAGCACCCCGGCGGGGTTGAGGGGGAATGAGCAGTTCTTC
cdr3_aa: CASTPAGLRGNEQFF
j_call: TRBJ2-1
clone_size: -
v_call: TRBV12-3/TRBV12-4
d_call: -

cdr3_nt: TGTGCCAGCACAAGGACAGGGGCAAAGGGCTACACCTTC
cdr3_aa: CASTRTGAKGYTF
j_call: TRBJ1-2
clone_size: few
v_call: TRBV25-1
d_call: TRBD1

cdr3_nt: TGTGCCAGCAGCTTACTAGCGGGGGCCGGGGGGGATGAGCAGTTCTTC
cdr3_aa: CASSLLAGAGGDEQFF
j_call: TRBJ2-1
clone_size: -
v_call: TRBV7-9
d_call: TRBD2

cdr3_nt: TGCAGCGTTCCAACAGGGCCTGAGCAGTTCTTC
cdr3_aa: CSVPTGPEQFF
j_call: TRBJ2-1
clone_size: few
v_call: TRBV29-1
d_call: -

cdr3_nt: TGTGCCAGCAGCTTAGACGACTATTCCACTGAAGCTTTCTTT
cdr3_aa: CASSLDDYSTEAFF
j_call: TRBJ1-1
clone_size: few
v_call: TRBV7-6
d_call: -

cdr3_nt: TGTGCCAGCAGCCCCTTGAGCGGGACGACCTACAATGAGCAGTTCTTC
cdr3_aa: CASSPLSGTTYNEQFF
j_call: TRBJ2-1
clone_size: -
v_call: TRBV28
d_call: TRBD2

cdr3_nt: TGTGCCAGCAGCGTAGGGGCCGAGCAGTTCTTC
cdr3_aa: CASSVGAEQFF
j_call: TRBJ2-1
clone_size: many
v_call: TRBV9
d_call: -

cdr3_nt: TGTGCCAGCAGCCAAGAAGTCAGGACCACCGGGGAGCTGTTTTTT
cdr3_aa: CASSQEVRTTGELFF
j_call: TRBJ2-2
clone_size: -
v_call: TRBV3-1
d_call: -

cdr3_nt: TGTGCCAACCGGAAGGGCGAGCAGTACTTC
cdr3_aa: CANRKGEQYF
j_call: TRBJ2-7
clone_size: many
v_call: TRBV6-5
d_call: -

cdr3_nt: TGCAGCGCCGGCGGACAGGGGGCATATAATGAGCAGTTCTTC
cdr3_aa: CSAGGQGAYNEQFF
j_call: TRBJ2-1
clone_size: -
v_call: TRBV29-1
d_call: TRBD1

cdr3_nt: TGCGCCAGCAGCTTGGTTCCAGGGCCGGCCTACGAGCAGTACTTC
cdr3_aa: CASSLVPGPAYEQYF
j_call: TRBJ2-7
clone_size: -
v_call: TRBV5-1
d_call: -

cdr3_nt: TGTGCCAGCAACTTAGTGGGACTAGCGGGAGGACTTGAGCAGTTCTTC
cdr3_aa: CASNLVGLAGGLEQFF
j_call: TRBJ2-1
clone_size: -
v_call: TRBV7-6
d_call: TRBD2

cdr3_nt: TGCGCCAGCAGCCATGTTCTAGCGGGGGGGCCTGGAAGGGCAGATACGCAGTATTTT
cdr3_aa: CASSHVLAGGPGRADTQYF
j_call: TRBJ2-3
clone_size: few
v_call: TRBV4-1
d_call: TRBD2

cdr3_nt: TGTGCCAGCAGTGACCCCGGCCGGCTGTCCAACGAGCAGTACTTC
cdr3_aa: CASSDPGRLSNEQYF
j_call: TRBJ2-7
clone_size: -
v_call: TRBV25-1
d_call: -

cdr3_nt: TGCAGTGCTAACACGCCGGGACTAGCATACAATGAGCAGTTCTTC
cdr3_aa: CSANTPGLAYNEQFF
j_call: TRBJ2-1
clone_size: few
v_call: TRBV20-1
d_call: TRBD2

cdr3_nt: TGTGCCAGCAGTCCAACAGGGGGTGACACAGATACGCAGTATTTT
cdr3_aa: CASSPTGGDTDTQYF
j_call: TRBJ2-3
clone_size: many
v_call: TRBV12-3/TRBV12-4
d_call: TRBD1

cdr3_nt: TGTGCCAGCAGCCCGGGACAGGGTGATGGAAACATTCAGTACTTC
cdr3_aa: CASSPGQGDGNIQYF
j_call: TRBJ2-4
clone_size: -
v_call: TRBV4-2
d_call: TRBD1

cdr3_nt: TGCGCCAGCAGCCAAGAAAAGGGAATCCGTGGCTACACCTTC
cdr3_aa: CASSQEKGIRGYTF
j_call: TRBJ1-2
clone_size: -
v_call: TRBV4-3
d_call: -

cdr3_nt: TGTGCCTGGGACCGGGACCTCACCTACGAGCAGTACTTC
cdr3_aa: CAWDRDLTYEQYF
j_call: TRBJ2-7
clone_size: -
v_call: TRBV30
d_call: -

cdr3_nt: TGCGCCAGCAGCTGGCGGGAGGGAAAGACGGATACGCAGTATTTT
cdr3_aa: CASSWREGKTDTQYF
j_call: TRBJ2-3
clone_size: few
v_call: TRBV5-1
d_call: TRBD2

cdr3_nt: TGTGCCAGCAGCTTGCACCCCCAAGGGAGCTACACCTTC
cdr3_aa: CASSLHPQGSYTF
j_call: TRBJ1-2
clone_size: -
v_call: TRBV7-2
d_call: -

cdr3_nt: TGCAGTGCGACGGGACTAGCGGGAGTTAATGAGCAGTTCTTC
cdr3_aa: CSATGLAGVNEQFF
j_call: TRBJ2-1
clone_size: many
v_call: TRBV20-1
d_call: TRBD2

cdr3_nt: TGTGCCAGCAGCTTAAGCAGGGGAACCTACGAGCAGTACTTC
cdr3_aa: CASSLSRGTYEQYF
j_call: TRBJ2-7
clone_size: few
v_call: TRBV11-2
d_call: -

cdr3_nt: TGTGCCAGCAGTATCCCCAGGGGGACCTACGAGCAGTACTTC
cdr3_aa: CASSIPRGTYEQYF
j_call: TRBJ2-7
clone_size: -
v_call: TRBV6-2/TRBV6-3
d_call: TRBD1

cdr3_nt: TGCGCCAGCACATTATCCAGGGTGGACGCTGAAGCTTTCTTT
cdr3_aa: CASTLSRVDAEAFF
j_call: TRBJ1-1
clone_size: many
v_call: TRBV10-2
d_call: -

cdr3_nt: TGTGCCAGCAGTGAGACAAGGCCCGGTGGCTACACCTTC
cdr3_aa: CASSETRPGGYTF
j_call: TRBJ1-2
clone_size: -
v_call: TRBV2
d_call: -

cdr3_nt: TGTGCCAGCAGCTTGTGGGGACAGGGGGGCAATCAGCCCCAGCATTTT
cdr3_aa: CASSLWGQGGNQPQHF
j_call: TRBJ1-5
clone_size: few
v_call: TRBV5-8
d_call: TRBD1

cdr3_nt: TGCGCCAGCAGCTTGGCCGGAACGGACAGACAAGAGACCCAGTACTTC
cdr3_aa: CASSLAGTDRQETQYF
j_call: TRBJ2-5
clone_size: -
v_call: TRBV5-1
d_call: -

cdr3_nt: TGTGCCATCAGTGCGGGCCAGAACACCGGGGAGCTGTTTTTT
cdr3_aa: CAISAGQNTGELFF
j_call: TRBJ2-2
clone_size: few
v_call: TRBV10-3
d_call: -

cdr3_nt: TGTGCCAGCAGCTTCCCAGGGGCTTACAATGAGCAGTTCTTC
cdr3_aa: CASSFPGAYNEQFF
j_call: TRBJ2-1
clone_size: -
v_call: TRBV7-9
d_call: -

cdr3_nt: TGTGCCAGCAGCCTCCCCGGGGGAGGCTCTGGCTACACCTTC
cdr3_aa: CASSLPGGGSGYTF
j_call: TRBJ1-2
clone_size: few
v_call: TRBV7-2
d_call: -

cdr3_nt: TGCAGCGTGGCCATGACAGTCGAAAAACTGTTTTTT
cdr3_aa: CSVAMTVEKLFF
j_call: TRBJ1-4
clone_size: -
v_call: TRBV29-1
d_call: -

cdr3_nt: TGTGCCAGCCACCGGGACCCTACCTACGAGCAGTACTTC
cdr3_aa: CASHRDPTYEQYF
j_call: TRBJ2-7
clone_size: -
v_call: TRBV28
d_call: -

cdr3_nt: TGTGCCAGCAGCTCCTATGCCCGAGATACGCAGTATTTT
cdr3_aa: CASSSYARDTQYF
j_call: TRBJ2-3
clone_size: few
v_call: TRBV7-2
d_call: -

cdr3_nt: TGCGCCAGCAGCCGCGGAATAACGTCGGGGACAGGGGTAGAAAAACTGTTTTTT
cdr3_aa: CASSRGITSGTGVEKLFF
j_call: TRBJ1-4
clone_size: -
v_call: TRBV4-1
d_call: TRBD1

cdr3_nt: TGTGCCAGCAGCATAAAGACAGGGACTAATGAAAAACTGTTTTTT
cdr3_aa: CASSIKTGTNEKLFF
j_call: TRBJ1-4
clone_size: -
v_call: TRBV7-9
d_call: TRBD1

cdr3_nt: TGTGCCAGCAGCGACCGGGACAGGGTCTTGGCAAACACCATATATTTT
cdr3_aa: CASSDRDRVLANTIYF
j_call: TRBJ1-3
clone_size: few
v_call: TRBV11-2
d_call: TRBD1

cdr3_nt: TGCAGCGTTGAAGTAGGGGTGGGAGATACGCAGTATTTT
cdr3_aa: CSVEVGVGDTQYF
j_call: TRBJ2-3
clone_size: -
v_call: TRBV29-1
d_call: -

cdr3_nt: TGTGCCAGCAGCGCCCTTAGCGGGAGAGGCACCGGGGAGCTGTTTTTT
cdr3_aa: CASSALSGRGTGELFF
j_call: TRBJ2-2
clone_size: few
v_call: TRBV7-9
d_call: TRBD2

cdr3_nt: TGTGCCGGCTCACCACGCAGGGTCCAAGAGACCCAGTACTTC
cdr3_aa: CAGSPRRVQETQYF
j_call: TRBJ2-5
clone_size: -
v_call: TRBV18
d_call: -

cdr3_nt: TGTGCCAGCAGCCACCGTAGCGGGGGAACAGATACGCAGTATTTT
cdr3_aa: CASSHRSGGTDTQYF
j_call: TRBJ2-3
clone_size: few
v_call: TRBV13
d_call: TRBD2

cdr3_nt: TGTGCCACCAGTACAGAGACCACCGGGGAGCTGTTTTTT
cdr3_aa: CATSTETTGELFF
j_call: TRBJ2-2
clone_size: few
v_call: TRBV24-1
d_call: -

cdr3_nt: TGTGCCAGCTCACGTACAGGGTCAGGTGGCACAGATACGCAGTATTTT
cdr3_aa: CASSRTGSGGTDTQYF
j_call: TRBJ2-3
clone_size: many
v_call: TRBV18
d_call: -

cdr3_nt: TGTGCCAGCAGCTTAAGCGTCACTTTCCCCTATGGCTACACCTTC
cdr3_aa: CASSLSVTFPYGYTF
j_call: TRBJ1-2
clone_size: -
v_call: TRBV7-9
d_call: -

cdr3_nt: TGTGCCAGCGCGCCGGGTTCGGGACTATCCTACGAGCAGTACTTC
cdr3_aa: CASAPGSGLSYEQYF
j_call: TRBJ2-7
clone_size: -
v_call: TRBV7-2
d_call: TRBD2

cdr3_nt: TGTGCCAGCAGCTTAGTTCGGGGGCAGAGCTCCTACAATGAGCAGTTCTTC
cdr3_aa: CASSLVRGQSSYNEQFF
j_call: TRBJ2-1
clone_size: few
v_call: TRBV7-2
d_call: -